The source of this T cell receptor (beta chain) is a study of tumor-infiltrating lymphocytes in primary liver carcinoma. On the study more broadly: Patients had primary liver carcinoma treated by surgical resection. These were node-negative, non-metastatic T1-T3 tumors of roughly 4 to 10 cm.

Ten or more counts support this clonotype. The study extracted blood RNA from unsorted whole blood and also extracted germline DNA. The CDR3 is 13 residues long. Germline CDR1 SQVTM, CDR2 ANQGSEA. V was clipped by 5 bases and J by 2 bases, with 13 bases between them. The input was approximately 0.45 ug total RNA; TCR beta cDNA was made from it with a constant-region primer. The TCR beta library was amplified through three nested multiplex PCR rounds in a modified ARM-PCR procedure. TRBV1-TRBV30 forward primers and a C-beta reverse primer were used in the first two PCR rounds, which each ran for nine to ten cycles. TCRdb ran MiXCR on the multiplex PCR reads and lists one entry per CDR3 protein. The repertoire has about 180,000 distinct CDR3 sequences, about 60% of them found once; the top ten carry around 68%.

This chain connects TRBV29-1 to TRBJ2-7, with D hard to call. Sequenced sample: peripheral blood. This TCR was recovered from a man aged 40-55 years with primary liver carcinoma and hepatitis B virus infection. The CDR3 region is CSVHDSGAYEQYF. Here the CDR3 DNA reads TGCAGCGTTCACGATAGTGGAGCCTACGAGCAGTACTTC.